The rows below give T cell receptor beta chains drawn from one sample of a study of blood T cell repertoires in COVID-19. The table came from immunoSEQ multiplex PCR; TCRdb's copy has only in-frame clones and leaves some out. This repertoire shows approximately 210,000 clones, roughly nine tenths found once; its top ten account for 0.75% to 0.95%. Sequencing was performed on peripheral blood. These receptors all stem from a woman in her sixties or seventies with acute or convalescent COVID-19. The CDR3 runs from the conserved cysteine through the conserved F or W. The order of the fields is clone size, J gene, D gene, V gene, CDR3 DNA, CDR3 protein. The D gene is left open where the match is weak. Expanded clones are given a class, and other clones once, few, many or no size at all.

clone size: -
J gene: TRBJ2-5
D gene: TRBD2
V gene: TRBV7-9
CDR3 DNA: TGTGCCAGCAGCTTACGGGGGGAGGGATGGCAAGAGACCCAGTACTTC
CDR3 protein: CASSLRGEGWQETQYF

clone size: once
J gene: TRBJ2-3
D gene: -
V gene: TRBV6-8
CDR3 DNA: TGTGCCAGCAATAGGACTAGCACAGATACGCAGTATTTT
CDR3 protein: CASNRTSTDTQYF

clone size: -
J gene: TRBJ1-5
D gene: TRBD1
V gene: TRBV11-3
CDR3 DNA: TGTGCCAGCAGCCTCGACAGGGATCAGCCCCAGCATTTT
CDR3 protein: CASSLDRDQPQHF

clone size: -
J gene: TRBJ2-1
D gene: TRBD2
V gene: TRBV7-2
CDR3 DNA: TGTGCCAGCAGCTTAGCCGGGACTAGCGGGGGCCGCAATGAGCAGTTCTTC
CDR3 protein: CASSLAGTSGGRNEQFF

clone size: -
J gene: TRBJ2-2
D gene: -
V gene: TRBV5-1
CDR3 DNA: TGCGCCAGCAGCATGGGGACAACGAACACCGGGGAGCTGTTTTTT
CDR3 protein: CASSMGTTNTGELFF

clone size: -
J gene: TRBJ2-1
D gene: -
V gene: TRBV10-3
CDR3 DNA: TGTGCCATCGGGGCAGGGCCCCCTAATGAGCAGTTCTTC
CDR3 protein: CAIGAGPPNEQFF

clone size: -
J gene: TRBJ2-2
D gene: -
V gene: TRBV18
CDR3 DNA: TGTGCCAGCTCACCGCTGACAGGTCCAAACACCGGGGAGCTGTTTTTT
CDR3 protein: CASSPLTGPNTGELFF

clone size: -
J gene: TRBJ2-6
D gene: -
V gene: TRBV15
CDR3 DNA: TGTGCCACCCTGTACTCTGGGGCCAACGTCCTGACTTTC
CDR3 protein: CATLYSGANVLTF

clone size: -
J gene: TRBJ2-7
D gene: -
V gene: TRBV7-8
CDR3 DNA: TGTGCCAGCAGCTTGATTGGAGGGAGAGAGCAGTACTTC
CDR3 protein: CASSLIGGREQYF

clone size: -
J gene: TRBJ2-7
D gene: -
V gene: TRBV9
CDR3 DNA: TGTGCCAGCAGCGTTGGGCAGGACACAGCCTACGAGCAGTACTTC
CDR3 protein: CASSVGQDTAYEQYF

clone size: -
J gene: TRBJ2-1
D gene: TRBD1
V gene: TRBV4-1
CDR3 DNA: TGCGCCAGCCGACAGGGGATCAATGAGCAGTTCTTC
CDR3 protein: CASRQGINEQFF

clone size: once
J gene: TRBJ2-1
D gene: TRBD2
V gene: TRBV6-1
CDR3 DNA: TGTGCCAGCAGTGAACGGTCTAGCGGGAGAAATGAGCAGTTCTTC
CDR3 protein: CASSERSSGRNEQFF

clone size: -
J gene: TRBJ2-1
D gene: TRBD2
V gene: TRBV6-5
CDR3 DNA: TGTGCCAGCAGCGGGACTAGCGGGTCGTACAATGAGCAGTTCTTC
CDR3 protein: CASSGTSGSYNEQFF

clone size: -
J gene: TRBJ2-1
D gene: -
V gene: TRBV6-4
CDR3 DNA: TGTGCCAGCAGCCCTGGGAGCACAGCCTCCTACAATGAGCAGTTCTTC
CDR3 protein: CASSPGSTASYNEQFF

clone size: -
J gene: TRBJ2-1
D gene: -
V gene: TRBV7-9
CDR3 DNA: TGTGCCAGCAGCTTACCCCCTAGGCGCGGCTACAATGAGCAGTTCTTC
CDR3 protein: CASSLPPRRGYNEQFF

clone size: -
J gene: TRBJ1-2
D gene: TRBD1
V gene: TRBV4-1
CDR3 DNA: TGCGCCAGCAGCCAAGTCGGACAGGGTGGGCATGGCTACACCTTC
CDR3 protein: CASSQVGQGGHGYTF

clone size: -
J gene: TRBJ1-6
D gene: -
V gene: TRBV6-4
CDR3 DNA: TGTGCCAGTGCCGGGGGGTATAATTCACCCCTCCACTTT
CDR3 protein: CASAGGYNSPLHF

clone size: -
J gene: TRBJ2-3
D gene: -
V gene: TRBV19
CDR3 DNA: TGTGCCAGTAGTATGCGACTTATAGATACGCAGTATTTT
CDR3 protein: CASSMRLIDTQYF

clone size: -
J gene: TRBJ2-1
D gene: -
V gene: TRBV15
CDR3 DNA: TGTGCCACCAGCCGCCTAGGGGGGGAGGGCAATGAGCAGTTCTTC
CDR3 protein: CATSRLGGEGNEQFF

clone size: -
J gene: TRBJ1-4
D gene: -
V gene: TRBV15
CDR3 DNA: TGTGCCACCAGCCGGGGGAGGGAAAAACTGTTTTTT
CDR3 protein: CATSRGREKLFF

clone size: -
J gene: TRBJ2-3
D gene: TRBD1
V gene: TRBV6-5
CDR3 DNA: TGTGCCAGCAGGTTAGACAGGGGTCGCGATACGCAGTATTTT
CDR3 protein: CASRLDRGRDTQYF

clone size: -
J gene: TRBJ1-1
D gene: TRBD1
V gene: TRBV5-1
CDR3 DNA: TGCGCCAGCAGCTCTACAGGGGGAAGTGGTACTGAAGCTTTCTTT
CDR3 protein: CASSSTGGSGTEAFF

clone size: -
J gene: TRBJ1-5
D gene: -
V gene: TRBV19
CDR3 DNA: TGTGCCAGTAGTCAAGGGATAAACAGGTTCCCTAACGATCAGCCCCAGCATTTT
CDR3 protein: CASSQGINRFPNDQPQHF

clone size: once
J gene: TRBJ2-2
D gene: TRBD2
V gene: TRBV18
CDR3 DNA: TGTGCCAGCTCACGCGGGGGAGGATCCGGGGAGCTGTTTTTT
CDR3 protein: CASSRGGGSGELFF

clone size: -
J gene: TRBJ1-2
D gene: TRBD1
V gene: TRBV19
CDR3 DNA: TGTGCCAGTAAGCAGGGGGGCCTCTATGGCTACACCTTC
CDR3 protein: CASKQGGLYGYTF

clone size: -
J gene: TRBJ2-7
D gene: TRBD1
V gene: TRBV6-5
CDR3 DNA: TGTGCCACAGAAGGACAGGGCCTAGGCTACGAGCAGTACTTC
CDR3 protein: CATEGQGLGYEQYF

clone size: -
J gene: TRBJ2-5
D gene: -
V gene: TRBV20-1
CDR3 DNA: TGCAGTGCTAGTGCGGAGACCCAGTACTTC
CDR3 protein: CSASAETQYF

clone size: -
J gene: TRBJ2-1
D gene: -
V gene: TRBV4-3
CDR3 DNA: TGCGCCAGCAGCCGCAGCGCTAACCCCCCCTACAATGAGCAGTTCTTC
CDR3 protein: CASSRSANPPYNEQFF

clone size: -
J gene: TRBJ2-3
D gene: -
V gene: TRBV24-1
CDR3 DNA: TGTGCCACCAGTGACCCGACAGGGCTAGCGGGTCGACAGTATTTT
CDR3 protein: CATSDPTGLAGRQYF

clone size: -
J gene: TRBJ1-4
D gene: -
V gene: TRBV28
CDR3 DNA: TGTGCCAGCAGTCTTCTCTCTAATGAAAAACTGTTTTTT
CDR3 protein: CASSLLSNEKLFF

clone size: -
J gene: TRBJ2-2
D gene: -
V gene: TRBV11-2
CDR3 DNA: TGTGCCAGCAGCTACGGCTGGCGGAGGGCCAACACCGGGGAGCTGTTTTTT
CDR3 protein: CASSYGWRRANTGELFF

clone size: -
J gene: TRBJ1-6
D gene: TRBD1
V gene: TRBV5-8
CDR3 DNA: TGTGCCAGCACCAACCTACGGGGACAGGGGGGTTCACCCCTCCACTTT
CDR3 protein: CASTNLRGQGGSPLHF

clone size: -
J gene: TRBJ1-1
D gene: -
V gene: TRBV11-3
CDR3 DNA: TGTGCCAGCAGCCTCGACAGAAACACTGAAGCTTTCTTT
CDR3 protein: CASSLDRNTEAFF

clone size: once
J gene: TRBJ2-7
D gene: TRBD2
V gene: TRBV11-3
CDR3 DNA: TGTGCCAGCAGGCAGGGAGGGACCTCCTACGAGCAGTACTTC
CDR3 protein: CASRQGGTSYEQYF

clone size: -
J gene: TRBJ2-4
D gene: TRBD1
V gene: TRBV28
CDR3 DNA: TGTGCCGGTAGACAGGGAAACATTCAGTACTTC
CDR3 protein: CAGRQGNIQYF

clone size: -
J gene: TRBJ1-2
D gene: -
V gene: TRBV5-6
CDR3 DNA: TGTGCCAGCAGCTTGGCCGGAGCTAACTATGGCTACACCTTC
CDR3 protein: CASSLAGANYGYTF

clone size: -
J gene: TRBJ2-4
D gene: -
V gene: TRBV6-5
CDR3 DNA: TGTGCCACTGGGGCCCGCGCCAAAAACATTCAGTACTTC
CDR3 protein: CATGARAKNIQYF

clone size: -
J gene: TRBJ2-5
D gene: -
V gene: TRBV5-4
CDR3 DNA: TGTGCCAGCAGCCCGAGGACAGTACAAGAGACCCAGTACTTC
CDR3 protein: CASSPRTVQETQYF

clone size: -
J gene: TRBJ1-2
D gene: TRBD1
V gene: TRBV27
CDR3 DNA: TGTGCCAGCAGTTTATCGAGGGACAGTTATGGCTACACCTTC
CDR3 protein: CASSLSRDSYGYTF

clone size: -
J gene: TRBJ1-1
D gene: TRBD1
V gene: TRBV2
CDR3 DNA: TGTGCCAGCAGTGAGACAGGGGGCAAGAACACTGAAGCTTTCTTT
CDR3 protein: CASSETGGKNTEAFF

clone size: -
J gene: TRBJ2-7
D gene: TRBD1
V gene: TRBV19
CDR3 DNA: TGTGCCAGTAGCGCCCCTGAGCGGACAGGGGTGGACGAGCAGTACTTC
CDR3 protein: CASSAPERTGVDEQYF

clone size: -
J gene: TRBJ1-5
D gene: TRBD1
V gene: TRBV2
CDR3 DNA: TGTGCCAGCAGTTCACAGGGGGCAAGTCAGCCCCAGCATTTT
CDR3 protein: CASSSQGASQPQHF

clone size: -
J gene: TRBJ1-6
D gene: TRBD1
V gene: TRBV5-1
CDR3 DNA: TGCGCCAGCAGCTTGAGGACAGGGGCTAATTCACCCCTCCACTTT
CDR3 protein: CASSLRTGANSPLHF

clone size: -
J gene: TRBJ1-4
D gene: -
V gene: TRBV5-1
CDR3 DNA: TGCGCCAGCAGCTTGACCGGCGGGGTGGAGGGTGAAAAACTGTTTTTT
CDR3 protein: CASSLTGGVEGEKLFF

clone size: -
J gene: TRBJ1-2
D gene: -
V gene: TRBV28
CDR3 DNA: TGTGCCAGCAGCCCAGCAGGGCCTAACTATGGCTACACCTTC
CDR3 protein: CASSPAGPNYGYTF

clone size: -
J gene: TRBJ2-2
D gene: -
V gene: TRBV7-2
CDR3 DNA: TGTGCCAGCAGCTTACTAGCTGAAACCGGGGAGCTGTTTTTT
CDR3 protein: CASSLLAETGELFF

clone size: -
J gene: TRBJ2-2
D gene: TRBD2
V gene: TRBV14
CDR3 DNA: TGTGCCAGCAGCCAAGTCAGCGGGAGAGATGGCACCGGGGAGCTGTTTTTT
CDR3 protein: CASSQVSGRDGTGELFF

clone size: -
J gene: TRBJ2-5
D gene: -
V gene: TRBV5-1
CDR3 DNA: TGCGCCAGCAGCCTTTCGGGACACCCCGGCGGGGAGACCCAGTACTTC
CDR3 protein: CASSLSGHPGGETQYF

clone size: once
J gene: TRBJ1-1
D gene: -
V gene: TRBV7-2
CDR3 DNA: TGTGCCAGCAGCTTCCTGGTGCCCCCTGCGGCTTTCTTT
CDR3 protein: CASSFLVPPAAFF

clone size: -
J gene: TRBJ2-3
D gene: TRBD1
V gene: TRBV6-6
CDR3 DNA: TGTGCCAGCAGTTCGGACAGGGGGCATGCAGATACGCAGTATTTT
CDR3 protein: CASSSDRGHADTQYF

clone size: -
J gene: TRBJ2-1
D gene: TRBD2
V gene: TRBV6-6
CDR3 DNA: TGTGCCAGCAGTTACAGACTAGCAGATGAGCAGTTCTTC
CDR3 protein: CASSYRLADEQFF

clone size: -
J gene: TRBJ2-3
D gene: TRBD2
V gene: TRBV9
CDR3 DNA: TGTGCCAGCAGCGTAACTAGCGGGGGGCTCGGAGATACGCAGTATTTT
CDR3 protein: CASSVTSGGLGDTQYF

clone size: -
J gene: TRBJ1-6
D gene: -
V gene: TRBV25-1
CDR3 DNA: TGTGCCAGCAGTGGGCGTGGCGTTAGCTCACCCCTCCACTTT
CDR3 protein: CASSGRGVSSPLHF

clone size: -
J gene: TRBJ2-5
D gene: -
V gene: TRBV29-1
CDR3 DNA: TGCAGCGGCGGGGAGCAAGAGACCCAGTACTTC
CDR3 protein: CSGGEQETQYF

clone size: few
J gene: TRBJ1-5
D gene: -
V gene: TRBV14
CDR3 DNA: TGTGCCAGCAGCCCTTTTCTTCCCCGTTACTCGTATAGCAATCAGCCCCAGCATTTT
CDR3 protein: CASSPFLPRYSYSNQPQHF

clone size: -
J gene: TRBJ2-1
D gene: TRBD2
V gene: TRBV11-2
CDR3 DNA: TGTGCCAGCAGGTCGGGACTAGCGGCTATTAAAGAGCAGTTCTTC
CDR3 protein: CASRSGLAAIKEQFF

clone size: -
J gene: TRBJ1-2
D gene: -
V gene: TRBV5-5
CDR3 DNA: TGTGCCAGCAGCTTGTTGCCTGCCTACGGCTACACCTTC
CDR3 protein: CASSLLPAYGYTF

clone size: -
J gene: TRBJ2-7
D gene: TRBD1
V gene: TRBV25-1
CDR3 DNA: TGTGCCACCTTGGACAGGGCCTACGAGCAGTACTTC
CDR3 protein: CATLDRAYEQYF

clone size: -
J gene: TRBJ1-2
D gene: TRBD1
V gene: TRBV3-1/TRBV3-2
CDR3 DNA: TGTGCCAGCAGCTTCGACAGGGTGGGTTCGGGCTACACCTTC
CDR3 protein: CASSFDRVGSGYTF